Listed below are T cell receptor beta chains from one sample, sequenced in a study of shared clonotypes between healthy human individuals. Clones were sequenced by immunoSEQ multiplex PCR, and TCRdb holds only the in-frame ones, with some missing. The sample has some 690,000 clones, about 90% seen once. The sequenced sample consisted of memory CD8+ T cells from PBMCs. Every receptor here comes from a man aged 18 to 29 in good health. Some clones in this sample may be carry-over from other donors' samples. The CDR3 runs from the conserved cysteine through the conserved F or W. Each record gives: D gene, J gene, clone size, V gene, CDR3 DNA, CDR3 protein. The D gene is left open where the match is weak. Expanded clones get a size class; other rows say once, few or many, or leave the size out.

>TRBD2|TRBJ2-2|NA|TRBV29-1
TGCAGCGTTGAAGATTGGCGGGAGACCCCGAACACCGGGGAGCTGTTTTTT
CSVEDWRETPNTGELFF
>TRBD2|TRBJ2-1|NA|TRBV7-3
TGTGCCAGCAGCGCTGGACTAGCGGGACCCGGATCCTACAATGAGCAGTTCTTC
CASSAGLAGPGSYNEQFF
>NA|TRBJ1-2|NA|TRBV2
TGTGCCAGTATAGGACAGTTAAACTATGGCTACACCTTC
CASIGQLNYGYTF
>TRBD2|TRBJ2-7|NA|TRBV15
TGTGCCACCAGCAGAGATGCGGGAGGGGACGAGCAGTACTTC
CATSRDAGGDEQYF
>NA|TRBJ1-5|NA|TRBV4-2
TGTGCCAGCAGCCAAGATAGAGGCGGGGGGCATCAGCCCCAGCATTTT
CASSQDRGGGHQPQHF
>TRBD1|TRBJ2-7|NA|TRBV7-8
TGTGCCAGCAGCTCGGACAGGGGGAATTCCTACGAGCAGTACTTC
CASSSDRGNSYEQYF
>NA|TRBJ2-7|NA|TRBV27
TGTGCCAGCAGTTTAAGGGCGGGGGAGCAGTACTTC
CASSLRAGEQYF
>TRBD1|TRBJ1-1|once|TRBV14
TGTGCCAGCAACCTACAGGGGAGCACTGAAGCTTTCTTT
CASNLQGSTEAFF
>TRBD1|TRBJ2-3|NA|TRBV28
TGTGCCAGCAGGGGGACAGGTGGCACAGATACGCAGTATTTT
CASRGTGGTDTQYF
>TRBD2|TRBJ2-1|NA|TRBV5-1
TGCGCCAGCAGCTTGTGGCTAGCGGGAGGAGGATTCGATGAGCAGTTCTTC
CASSLWLAGGGFDEQFF
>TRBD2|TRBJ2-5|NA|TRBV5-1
TGCGCCAGCAGCTTGTCCCTAGCGGGGTCCAAGACCCAGTACTTC
CASSLSLAGSKTQYF
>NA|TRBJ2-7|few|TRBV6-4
TGTGCCAGCGACGGTTCGTTCTCCTACGAGCAGTACTTC
CASDGSFSYEQYF
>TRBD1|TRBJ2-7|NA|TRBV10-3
TGTGCCATCAGGGATACTACCGGACAGGGGGCCAAGTACGAGCAGTACTTC
CAIRDTTGQGAKYEQYF
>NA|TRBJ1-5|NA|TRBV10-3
TGTGCCATCAGTGAGTCAGTATTTAGCAATCAGCTCCAGCATTTT
CAISESVFSNQLQHF
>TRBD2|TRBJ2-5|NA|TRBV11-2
TGTGCCAGCAGCCATCTAGCGGGAGGGCCCTCTATGGAGACCCAGTACTTC
CASSHLAGGPSMETQYF
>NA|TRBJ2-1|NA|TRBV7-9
TGTGCCAGCAGCTTAGTAAGCTCCTACAATGAGCAGTTCTTC
CASSLVSSYNEQFF
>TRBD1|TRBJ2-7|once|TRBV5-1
TGCGCCAGCAGACGGACAGGGGGGGTTTTGGACGAGCAGTACTTC
CASRRTGGVLDEQYF
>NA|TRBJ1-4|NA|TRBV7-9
TGTGCCAGCAGCCCAAGGGATGAAACTAATGAAAAACTGTTTTTT
CASSPRDETNEKLFF
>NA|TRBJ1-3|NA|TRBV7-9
TGTGCCAGCAGCTTAGCGCCGGCAGCCTCTGGAAACACCATATATTTT
CASSLAPAASGNTIYF
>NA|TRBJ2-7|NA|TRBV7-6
TGTGCCAGCAGCTTTCAGGACAACTACGAGCAGTACTTC
CASSFQDNYEQYF
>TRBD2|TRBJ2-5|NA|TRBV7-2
TGTGCCAGCAGTCCCCTAGCGGACGGGGAGACCCAGTACTTC
CASSPLADGETQYF
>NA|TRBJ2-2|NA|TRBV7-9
TGTGCCAGCAGCTTAGTTCATAAGGGGAAGAACACCGGGGAGCTGTTTTTT
CASSLVHKGKNTGELFF
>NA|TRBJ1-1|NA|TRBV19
TGTGCCAGTAGTATAGCGCGGGGCCTGAACACTGAAGCTTTCTTT
CASSIARGLNTEAFF
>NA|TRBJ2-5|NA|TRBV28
TGTGCCAGCAGTTTATGGATTACGGGAGTGGGAGAGACCCAGTACTTC
CASSLWITGVGETQYF
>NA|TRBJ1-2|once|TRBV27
TGTGCCAGCAGTTTTCGTACAGTGGATCCCGTAAGGGGCTACACCTTC
CASSFRTVDPVRGYTF
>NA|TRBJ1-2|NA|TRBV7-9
TGTGCCAGCAGACTACAGGAATCTAACTATGGCTACACCTTC
CASRLQESNYGYTF
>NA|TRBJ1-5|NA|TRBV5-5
TGTGCCAGCGGCCAAGTCGGACAGCGTAATCAGCCCCAGCATTTT
CASGQVGQRNQPQHF
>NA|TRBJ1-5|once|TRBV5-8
TGTGCCAGCAGCGAGGGTGTATTTCAGCCCCAGCATTTT
CASSEGVFQPQHF
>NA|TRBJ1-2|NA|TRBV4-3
TGCGCCAGCAGCCACAGCGAGGGAAACTATGGCTACACCTTC
CASSHSEGNYGYTF